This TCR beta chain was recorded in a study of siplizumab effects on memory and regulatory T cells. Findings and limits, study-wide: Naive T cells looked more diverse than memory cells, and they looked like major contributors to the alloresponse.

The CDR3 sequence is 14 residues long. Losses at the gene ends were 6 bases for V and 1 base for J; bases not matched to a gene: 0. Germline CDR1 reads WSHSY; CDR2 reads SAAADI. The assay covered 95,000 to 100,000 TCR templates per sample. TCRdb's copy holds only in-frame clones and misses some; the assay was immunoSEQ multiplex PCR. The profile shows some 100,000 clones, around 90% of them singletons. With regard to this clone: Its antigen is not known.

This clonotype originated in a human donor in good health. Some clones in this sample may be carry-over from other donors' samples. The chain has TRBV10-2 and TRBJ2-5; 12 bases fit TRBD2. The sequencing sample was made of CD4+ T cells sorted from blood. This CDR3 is CASRLAGGQETQYF. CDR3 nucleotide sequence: TGCGCCAGCAGACTAGCGGGAGGCCAAGAGACCCAGTACTTC.